In this sample, the clone carrying this T cell receptor beta chain turned up many times. Its antigen remains unknown. This entry belongs to a study of neurological immune-mediated disorders. The study, taken as a whole, reports: No clinical or MRI feature was associated with the multiple sclerosis repertoire cluster.

CDR3 length: 13 residues. Germline-derived CDR1 and CDR2 are SQVTM and ANQGSEA. With 6 bases removed from V and 3 bases from J, the gap between germline ends came to 11 bases. TCRdb fed the 5' RACE reads into MiXCR, producing one record per CDR3 protein. The table has approximately 44,000 distinct CDR3 sequences, 4.5% to 7% seen once. The sequencing input was CD4+ T cells from blood. The V gene is TRBV29-1, the J gene TRBJ2-2, with D perhaps matching TRBD1 (5 bases). The receptor was isolated from a young woman with multiple sclerosis. The CDR3 here is CSVFDSHTGELFF. CDR3 DNA: TGCAGCGTCTTCGACAGCCACACCGGGGAGCTGTTTTTT.